The clone carrying this T cell receptor beta chain has only a few counts. As yet, its antigen is unknown. This specimen belongs to a study of cytomegalovirus exposure and HLA in healthy donors. Overall study context: An earlier analysis identified more than 95 million unique TCR beta sequences in about 190 million T cells. Study results and limitations: Later analysis identified about 18,000 TCR beta sequences associated with HLA alleles, using a false discovery rate threshold of 0.05. A list of approximately 160 TCR beta chains associated with cytomegalovirus was given. Later findings reportedly placed an Asian-associated ancestry cluster below the approximately 700-donor mean for N-insertions.

Trimming took 7 bases from V and 11 from J; bases not matched to a gene: 11. The CDR3 spans 13 residues. The germline gives CDR1 SNHLY, CDR2 FYNNEI. Primers for the PCR totalled 60 Vbeta and 13 Jbeta. Profiling relied on immunoSEQ multiplex PCR, and the TCRdb table lists in-frame clones only, not all of them. Seen here are 300,000 or so clones, approximately 84% observed once, and the top ten hold 2% to 2.5%. The clonotype originates from a woman aged 35 to 49 in good health and CMV-seropositive. The chain employs TRBV2 and TRBJ2-1; 7 bases align to TRBD2. The sample comprised PBMCs. CDR3 region: CASILGRGGQQFF. The DNA of the CDR3 is TGTGCCAGCATTTTAGGGAGGGGAGGGCAGCAGTTCTTC.